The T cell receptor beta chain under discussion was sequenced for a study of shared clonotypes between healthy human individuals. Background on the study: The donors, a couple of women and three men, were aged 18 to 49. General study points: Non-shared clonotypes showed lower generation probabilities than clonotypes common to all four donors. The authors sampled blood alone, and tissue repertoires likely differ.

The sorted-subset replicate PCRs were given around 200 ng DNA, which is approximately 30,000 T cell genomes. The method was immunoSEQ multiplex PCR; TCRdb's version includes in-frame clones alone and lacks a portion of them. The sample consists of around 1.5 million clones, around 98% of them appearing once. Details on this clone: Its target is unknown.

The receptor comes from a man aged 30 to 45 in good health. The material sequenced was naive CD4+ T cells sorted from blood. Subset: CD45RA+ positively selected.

The DNA for the CDR3 is TGCGCCAGCAGCTTGGTATTACTAGCATCGGTTAATCCCTACAATGAGCAGTTCTTC. Protein sequence: CASSLVLLASVNPYNEQFF. The chain carries TRBV5-1 and TRBJ2-1, with D possibly being TRBD2 (6 bases). This CDR3 comprises 19 residues. V was pared by 0 bases and J by 2 bases, with 21 bases between. Per germline, CDR1 SGHRS and CDR2 YFSETQ. Full variable domain (rest looked up from reference TRBV5-1 and TRBJ2-1): KAGVTQTPRYLIKTRGQQVTLSCSPISGHRSVSWYQQTPGQGLQFLFEYFSETQRNKGNFPGRFSGRQFSNSRSEMNVSTLELGDSALYLCASSLVLLASVNPYNEQFFGPGTRLTVL.